This T cell receptor (beta chain) was retrieved from a study of CD4 T cells in relation to SARS-CoV-2 and coronaviruses. Background on the study: PBMCs were cultured with antigen for about eleven days before TCR beta sequencing.

Only one count was recorded for this clone. What it binds is unknown. Before the COVID-19 pandemic, during about 2011-2019, CD4+ T cells were taken from unexposed donors. Isolation of CD4+ T cells took place after about 10 days in culture. The method was immunoSEQ multiplex PCR; TCRdb's version includes in-frame clones alone and lacks a portion of them. The sample holds 20,000 to 25,000 clones; over 65% are singletons and the top ten take roughly 17%. This TCR was sampled from a human donor in good health. The sequenced sample consisted of CD4+ T cells from PBMCs, cultured in vitro.

CDR3 in amino acids: CAWSVGSYYEQYF. CDR3 in DNA: TGTGCCTGGAGTGTAGGCAGTTACTACGAGCAGTACTTC. The chain carries TRBV30 and TRBJ2-7; no reliable D call. V gave up 0 bases and J gave up 3 bases, with 9 bases separating them. Germline loops: CDR1 GTSNPN, CDR2 SVGIG (reference sequence). This CDR3 contains 13 residues.